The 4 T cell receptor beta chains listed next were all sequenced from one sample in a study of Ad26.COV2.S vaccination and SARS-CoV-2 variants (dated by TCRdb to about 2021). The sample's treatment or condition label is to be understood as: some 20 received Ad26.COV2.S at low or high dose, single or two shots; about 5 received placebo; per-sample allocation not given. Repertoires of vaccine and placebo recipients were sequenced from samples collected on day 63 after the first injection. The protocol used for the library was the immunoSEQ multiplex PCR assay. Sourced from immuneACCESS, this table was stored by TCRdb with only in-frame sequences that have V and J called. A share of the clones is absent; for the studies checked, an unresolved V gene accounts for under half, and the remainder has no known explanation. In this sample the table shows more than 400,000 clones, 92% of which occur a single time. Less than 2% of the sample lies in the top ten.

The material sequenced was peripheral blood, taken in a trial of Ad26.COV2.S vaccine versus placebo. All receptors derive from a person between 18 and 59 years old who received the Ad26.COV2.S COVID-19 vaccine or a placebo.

The CDR3 sequence: CASKSSGANVLTF. CDR3 coding DNA: TGCGCCAGCAAAAGCTCTGGGGCCAACGTCCTGACTTTC. This chain links TRBV4-3 with TRBJ2-6; D not certain. The germline V and J ends were trimmed by 7 bases and 0 bases, with 4 bases remaining between them. CDR3 length: 13 amino acids. CDR1 and CDR2 (germline): LGHNA, YSLEER.

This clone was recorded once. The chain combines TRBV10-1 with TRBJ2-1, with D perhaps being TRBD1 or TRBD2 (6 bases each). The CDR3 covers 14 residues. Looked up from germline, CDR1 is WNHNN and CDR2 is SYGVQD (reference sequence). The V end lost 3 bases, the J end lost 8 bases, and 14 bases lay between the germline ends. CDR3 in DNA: TGCGCCAGCAGTGACGAACCGGGGGCGGATGAGCAGTTCTTC. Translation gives CASSDEPGADEQFF.

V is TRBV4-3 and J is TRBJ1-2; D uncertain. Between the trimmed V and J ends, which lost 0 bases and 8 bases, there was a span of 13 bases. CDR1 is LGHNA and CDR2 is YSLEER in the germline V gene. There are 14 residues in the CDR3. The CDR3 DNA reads TGCGCCAGCAGCCAAGATCGCGGGATGAGGGGCTACACCTTC. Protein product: CASSQDRGMRGYTF.

Here the CDR3 reads CASSLEGGHTLSTDTQYF. In DNA, the CDR3 is TGCGCCAGCAGCTTGGAGGGGGGGCACACCCTTAGCACAGATACGCAGTATTTT. The chain has TRBV5-1 and TRBJ2-3; D is possibly TRBD2 (7 bases). The germline gives CDR1 SGHRS, CDR2 YFSETQ. The length of the CDR3 is 18 residues. With 0 bases removed from V and 0 bases from J, the gap between germline ends came to 17 bases. Full variable domain (outside the CDR3, taken from reference TRBV5-1 and TRBJ2-3): KAGVTQTPRYLIKTRGQQVTLSCSPISGHRSVSWYQQTPGQGLQFLFEYFSETQRNKGNFPGRFSGRQFSNSRSEMNVSTLELGDSALYLCASSLEGGHTLSTDTQYFGPGTRLTVL.